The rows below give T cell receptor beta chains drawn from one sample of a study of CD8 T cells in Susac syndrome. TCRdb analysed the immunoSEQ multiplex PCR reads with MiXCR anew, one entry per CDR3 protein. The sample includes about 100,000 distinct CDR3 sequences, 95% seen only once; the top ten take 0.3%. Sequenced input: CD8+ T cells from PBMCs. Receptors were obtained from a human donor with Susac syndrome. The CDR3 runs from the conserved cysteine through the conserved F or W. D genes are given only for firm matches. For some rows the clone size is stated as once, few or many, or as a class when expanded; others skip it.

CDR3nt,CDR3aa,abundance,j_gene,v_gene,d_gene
TGTGCCAGCAGCCCACCGGACAGCCCGCCGCACGAGCAGTACTTC,CASSPPDSPPHEQYF,NA,TRBJ2-7,TRBV7-9,NA
TGTGCCACCTCCGCCAGCTCCTACAATGAGCAGTTCTTC,CATSASSYNEQFF,NA,TRBJ2-1,TRBV14,NA
TGTGCCAGCAGTTCCTCAGTAGTTATACCTGAAGCTTTCTTT,CASSSSVVIPEAFF,NA,TRBJ1-1,TRBV6-5,NA
TGTGCCAGCAGTTACCTTCGGGGGGAGCTGTTTTTT,CASSYLRGELFF,NA,TRBJ2-2,TRBV6-5,NA
TGTGCCACCAGCAGAGAGTCATATAGCAATCAGCCCCAGCATTTT,CATSRESYSNQPQHF,NA,TRBJ1-5,TRBV15,NA
TGTGCCAGCAGCTTATTAACAGGGGGCAACAATGAGCAGTTCTTC,CASSLLTGGNNEQFF,NA,TRBJ2-1,TRBV11-3,TRBD1
TGTGCCAGCTCCTCCCCCGGGACAGGCAAAGAGACCCAGTACTTC,CASSSPGTGKETQYF,NA,TRBJ2-5,TRBV18,TRBD1
TGTGCCAGCAGCGCTCGGGAGGACGAAGCTTTCTTT,CASSAREDEAFF,NA,TRBJ1-1,TRBV7-9,NA
TGTGCCAGCAGACTCGGACAGCAAGAGACCCAGTACTTC,CASRLGQQETQYF,once,TRBJ2-5,TRBV6-5,NA
TGTGCCAGTAGTGTTGTGATCACAGATACGCAGTATTTT,CASSVVITDTQYF,NA,TRBJ2-3,TRBV19,NA
TGTGCCACCAGTGATTTGAAAACAGGGGGTTGGAATGAGCAGTTCTTC,CATSDLKTGGWNEQFF,NA,TRBJ2-1,TRBV24-1,TRBD1
TGTGCCAGCAGCCAAGAATTTCTGAACACCGGGGAGCTGTTTTTT,CASSQEFLNTGELFF,NA,TRBJ2-2,TRBV3-1,NA
TGTGCCAGCAGCTTGAGAGGGACAGGGGCCAGTGAGCAGTTCTTC,CASSLRGTGASEQFF,NA,TRBJ2-1,TRBV11-1,TRBD1
TGCAGCGTTGTCGGGGGGGCAGGGGAGCTGTTTTTT,CSVVGGAGELFF,NA,TRBJ2-2,TRBV29-1,TRBD2
TGCGCCAGCAGCTTTCCCGGGACAGGGACCGGCTACGAGCAGTACTTC,CASSFPGTGTGYEQYF,NA,TRBJ2-7,TRBV5-1,TRBD1
TGTGCCAGCAGCCAAGGGGGAACAGGAGTTGATACGCAGTATTTT,CASSQGGTGVDTQYF,NA,TRBJ2-3,TRBV14,NA
TGTGCCAGCAGATCGTGGCAAGAGACCCAGTACTTC,CASRSWQETQYF,NA,TRBJ2-5,TRBV25-1,NA
TGTGCCAGCCTTCCGGCAGGTGGGGCTGGAGAGACCCAGTACTTC,CASLPAGGAGETQYF,once,TRBJ2-5,TRBV25-1,NA
TGTGCCAGCAGCCAACAGGATGGTCTAGCCTACGAGCAGTACTTC,CASSQQDGLAYEQYF,NA,TRBJ2-7,TRBV3-1,NA
TGTGCCACCAGCAGACTAACCACTAGCGCCGTGAGGCAGTTCTTC,CATSRLTTSAVRQFF,NA,TRBJ2-1,TRBV15,TRBD2
TGTGCCAGCAGTTCCCTGGCCCAGGGCACTGAAGCTTTCTTT,CASSSLAQGTEAFF,NA,TRBJ1-1,TRBV12-3/TRBV12-4,NA
TGTGCCAGCAGCTTACCTAACCGGGACCTCTCCGAGCAGTACTTC,CASSLPNRDLSEQYF,once,TRBJ2-7,TRBV7-8,NA
TGTGCCAGCAGCCCGTCCCGTACCTACGAGCAGTACTTC,CASSPSRTYEQYF,NA,TRBJ2-7,TRBV14,NA
TGCAGCGTTCAGTTCCCTGGACAGTCAAATCAGCCCCAGCATTTT,CSVQFPGQSNQPQHF,few,TRBJ1-5,TRBV29-1,NA
TGCGCCAGCAGCCAAGACGGCACTAATCAGCCCCAGCATTTT,CASSQDGTNQPQHF,few,TRBJ1-5,TRBV4-1,NA
TGTGCCAGCAGTTTATCCAACGGACAGGGGACAGATACGCAGTATTTT,CASSLSNGQGTDTQYF,NA,TRBJ2-3,TRBV12-3/TRBV12-4,TRBD1
TGTGCCAGCAGTTTATATCGAGGCTCCTACAATGAGCAGTTCTTC,CASSLYRGSYNEQFF,NA,TRBJ2-1,TRBV27,NA
TGCAGTGCTAGACAGGGTAGCAATCAGCCCCAGCATTTT,CSARQGSNQPQHF,NA,TRBJ1-5,TRBV20-1,NA